Shown below are 20 T cell receptor beta chains from a single sample sequenced in a study of a mutant IDH1 vaccine in newly diagnosed glioma. Time point: week 23, last vaccination. Doses comprised 300 ug of mutant IDH1 20-mer peptide each, plus topical imiquimod. Antigens of these TCRs are unknown. TCRdb keeps only in-frame clones here, not all; method: immunoSEQ multiplex PCR. In the table there are approximately 82,000 clones, 65% to 90% of which are singletons. The specimen comprised PBMCs, sampled from a glioma patient whose treatment included an IDH1 peptide vaccine. These receptors were obtained from a man aged 25-40 years with glioma. Some clones in this sample may be carry-over from other donors' samples.

A few counts support this clone. V is TRBV7-9 and J is TRBJ1-4; D not resolved. Germline-derived CDR1 and CDR2 are SEHNR and FQNEAQ (reference sequence). The CDR3 is 15 residues long. V lost 1 base and J lost 4, with 10 bases in between. The CDR3 reads CASSLVGNDNEKLFF. The CDR3 DNA reads TGTGCCAGCAGCTTAGTCGGGAACGATAATGAAAAACTGTTTTTT.

As for this clone: The junction departs from the called germline gene at one end, perhaps through a read error. The chain has TRBV7-7 and TRBJ2-2, with 8 positions matching TRBD1. Germline CDR1 is SSHAT and CDR2 is FNYEAQ (reference sequence). This CDR3 region has 14 residues. DNA for the CDR3: TGTGCTAGCAGCTTGGACAGGGCCCACGGGGAGCTGTTTTTT. Amino acid sequence: CASSLDRAHGELFF.

This chain connects TRBV7-3 to TRBJ1-1; no clear D. The CDR3 loop spans 14 amino acids. CDR1 is SGHTA, CDR2 FQGTGA, per germline. With 3 bases removed from V and 2 bases from J, the gap between germline ends came to 10 bases. The chain's CDR3 is CASSFTETNTEAFF. The CDR3, as DNA: TGTGCCAGCAGCTTTACAGAGACCAACACTGAAGCTTTCTTT.

This chain connects TRBV6-5 to TRBJ2-5, with 8 bases fitting TRBD2. Per germline, CDR1 MNHEY and CDR2 SVGAGI. This CDR3 spans 15 amino acids. The V and J ends lost 2 bases and 2 bases, in that order; junction bases with no gene match: 4. As DNA, the CDR3 is TGTGCCAGCAGTTACGTGGGACTAGAGCAAGAGACCCAGTACTTC. Translation: CASSYVGLEQETQYF.

The chain joins TRBV29-1 to TRBJ2-7; D might be TRBD1 (6 bases). V was shortened by 5 bases and J by 6 bases, with 14 bases between the two germline ends. CDR3 length: 12 amino acids. Looked up from germline, CDR1 is SQVTM and CDR2 is ANQGSEA. This CDR3 reads CSVFKGGGEQYF. The CDR3 nucleotides are TGCAGCGTTTTTAAAGGGGGTGGCGAGCAGTACTTC.

This clone was counted a few times. The chain employs TRBV13 and TRBJ2-2, with 9 positions matching TRBD1. The CDR3 is 17 amino acids. The germline V gene encodes CDR1 PRHDT and CDR2 FYEKMQ (reference sequence). J was trimmed by 2 bases and V by 2 bases; bases with no gene match: 6. Here the CDR3 DNA reads TGTGCCAGCAGCTTAAGAGGGACAGGGAGTAACACCGGGGAGCTGTTTTTT. This sequence encodes CASSLRGTGSNTGELFF.

This chain uses TRBV5-1 with TRBJ2-7; D is unclear. V shed 2 bases and J shed 3 bases, with 15 bases lying between them. CDR1 and CDR2 from the germline V gene are SGHRS and YFSETQ. This CDR3 contains 15 residues. The CDR3 nucleotides read TGCGCCAGCAGCTTCGGCGGTCCAGGTTTCTACGAGCAGTACTTC. Translating gives CASSFGGPGFYEQYF. Combining the CDR3 with reference TRBV5-1 and TRBJ2-7 gives the whole variable domain KAGVTQTPRYLIKTRGQQVTLSCSPISGHRSVSWYQQTPGQGLQFLFEYFSETQRNKGNFPGRFSGRQFSNSRSEMNVSTLELGDSALYLCASSFGGPGFYEQYFGPGTRLTVT.

This clone has just one count. The chain employs TRBV5-1 and TRBJ1-4; D gene unclear. Germline loops: CDR1 SGHRS, CDR2 YFSETQ. CDR3 size: 15 residues. V was cut by 4 bases and J by 7 bases, with 17 bases left in between. The CDR3 is CASSPVGLFGEKLFF. CDR3 in DNA: TGCGCCAGCAGCCCCGTCGGCCTTTTCGGTGAAAAACTGTTTTTT.

V and J are TRBV7-3 and TRBJ1-2, with 8 bases aligning to TRBD1. CDR1 and CDR2 from the germline V gene are SGHTA and FQGTGA. The CDR3 extends over 15 amino acids. V lost 5 bases and J lost 1; bases outside the gene matches: 6. The CDR3 DNA sequence: TGTGCCAGCAGCCTTACAGGGGGGGATAACTATGGCTACACCTTC. Translated, it gives CASSLTGGDNYGYTF. Combining the CDR3 with reference TRBV7-3 and TRBJ1-2 gives the whole variable domain GAGVSQTPSNKVTEKGKYVELRCDPISGHTALYWYRQSLGQGPEFLIYFQGTGAADDSGLPNDRFFAVRPEGSVSTLKIQRTERGDSAVYLCASSLTGGDNYGYTFGSGTRLTVV.

The J gene is TRBJ1-4, the V gene TRBV6-5; D might be TRBD1 (5 bases). The CDR3 has 13 amino acids. Trimming pared 5 bases from V and 15 bases from J, leaving 19 bases between. Germline V gene sequence: CDR1 MNHEY, CDR2 SVGAGI. The chain's CDR3 is CASSPLGGSTVFF. CDR3 bases: TGTGCCAGCAGTCCCCTTGGGGGTTCAACAGTGTTTTTT.

The CDR3 nucleotides are TGTGCCAGCAGCTTCATGGGGGCTAGCGGAGGTTTTGAGCAGTTCTTC. Translated, it gives CASSFMGASGGFEQFF. This chain links TRBV5-6 with TRBJ2-1; tentatively, D is TRBD2 (7 bases). The V end was cut by 2 bases, the J end by 9 bases, with 21 bases between. CDR3 length equals 16 residues. In germline, CDR1 is SGHDT, CDR2 YYEEEE. The complete variable domain, with remaining parts taken from reference TRBV5-6 and TRBJ2-1, reads DAGVTQSPTHLIKTRGQQVTLRCSPKSGHDTVSWYQQALGQGPQFIFQYYEEEERQRGNFPDRFSGHQFPNYSSELNVNALLLGDSALYLCASSFMGASGGFEQFFGPGTRLTVL.

This clone was seen once. The rearrangement uses TRBV4-2 and TRBJ2-3; perhaps D is TRBD1 or TRBD2 (5 bases each). Germline V gene lookup returns CDR1 LGHNA and CDR2 YNFKEQ. V lost 2 bases, J lost 2 bases, and 17 bases lay in between. The CDR3 extends over 17 amino acids. The CDR3 region is CASSQLPRDPFTDTQYF. The CDR3 bases are TGTGCCAGCAGCCAACTCCCCCGGGACCCCTTCACAGATACGCAGTATTTT.

The chain is built from TRBV5-1 and TRBJ2-3; TRBD2 is a possible D gene (6 bases). The CDR3 totals 15 residues. CDR1 is SGHRS, CDR2 YFSETQ, per germline. Deletions cut 4 bases from V and 0 bases from J, with 12 bases between. The CDR3 sequence is CASSLTGTSTDTQYF. The CDR3, as DNA: TGCGCCAGCAGCCTAACCGGGACTAGCACAGATACGCAGTATTTT.

V usage is TRBV7-2 and J usage is TRBJ1-6; D call uncertain. CDR3 length: 12 residues. Germline assignment: CDR1 SGHTA and CDR2 FQGNSA. Trimming removed 5 bases from V and 7 bases from J, with 6 bases in between. This chain's CDR3 is CASSLVNSPLHF. Here the CDR3 DNA reads TGTGCCAGCAGCCTGGTCAATTCACCCCTCCACTTT.

J is TRBJ2-7 and V is TRBV5-1, with D possibly matching TRBD1 (6 bases). The ends were cut back, 3 bases at V and 6 bases at J, with 16 bases in the middle. From germline, CDR1 is SGHRS and CDR2 YFSETQ. The length of the CDR3 is 14 residues. For the CDR3, the DNA is TGCGCCAGCAGCTCAACCTTTACAGGGTTCGAGCAGTACTTC. It codes for CASSSTFTGFEQYF.

This clone appeared a single time. The chain combines TRBV10-3 with TRBJ1-1; 8 bases align to TRBD1. The CDR3 runs to 15 residues. V dropped 2 bases and J dropped 3; count of bases not matched to a gene: 5. The germline V gene encodes CDR1 ENHRY and CDR2 SYGVKD. CDR3 residues: CAISELAGGYTEAFF. CDR3 coding DNA: TGTGCCATCAGTGAGCTAGCAGGGGGCTACACTGAAGCTTTCTTT.

The chain has TRBV2 and TRBJ2-1, with 9 nucleotides matching TRBD2. The CDR3 extends over 18 amino acids. In germline, CDR1 is SNHLY, CDR2 FYNNEI. Trimming removed 10 bases from V and 1 base from J; junction bases left unmatched: 17. In nucleotides, the CDR3 is TGTGCCACCTGTCTTAGCGGGGGCGATACCTTTTCCTACAATGAGCAGTTCTTC. Its translation is CATCLSGGDTFSYNEQFF.

This clone was observed once. The chain joins TRBV10-2 to TRBJ1-2; TRBD1 aligns across 9 bases. J was trimmed by 8 bases and V by 5 bases; bases with no gene match: 3. Germline values: CDR1 WSHSY, CDR2 SAAADI. The CDR3 contains 12 residues. CDR3: CASSPTGGGYTF. Written as DNA, the CDR3 is TGCGCCAGCAGTCCAACAGGGGGCGGCTACACCTTC.

This chain uses TRBV29-1 with TRBJ2-7; D possibly corresponds to TRBD2 (6 bases). CDR3 length: 14 residues. Per germline, CDR1 SQVTM and CDR2 ANQGSEA. The V end lost 6 bases, the J end lost 3 bases, and 18 bases lay between the germline ends. The CDR3 region is CSVAVLAEVYEQYF. In DNA form, the CDR3 reads TGCAGCGTGGCCGTTTTAGCGGAGGTCTACGAGCAGTACTTC.

J is TRBJ2-1 and V is TRBV9; TRBD1 is a possible D gene (5 bases). V was cut by 4 bases and J by 4 bases, with 9 bases left in between. There are 13 residues in the CDR3. Per germline, CDR1 SGDLS and CDR2 YYNGEE. The CDR3 DNA follows: TGTGCCAGCAGCCCCAGACAGTACAATGAGCAGTTCTTC. Translation gives CASSPRQYNEQFF. The entire variable domain, with the rest obtained from reference TRBV9 and TRBJ2-1, is as follows: DSGVTQTPKHLITATGQRVTLRCSPRSGDLSVYWYQQSLDQGLQFLIQYYNGEERAKGNILERFSAQQFPDLHSELNLSSLELGDSALYFCASSPRQYNEQFFGPGTRLTVL.